This TCR beta chain was found in a study of metastatic and nonmetastatic thyroid tumors. At the level of the study: Malignant and benign thyroid patients had repertoires compared in peripheral blood and tumor or nodule tissue.

Trimming left V 4 bases short and J 6 bases short, with 11 bases between. Germline V gene data show CDR1 as MNHEY and CDR2 as SVGEGT. CDR3 length: 13 residues. Patients underwent thyroid surgery, and none had received any treatment before it. The authors' processing: Using the CDR3 differences seen across clinicopathological groups, the authors built a distant-metastasis classifier for papillary thyroid cancer, which was meant to discriminate distant-metastatic patients. TCRdb reprocessed the PCR reads using MiXCR. These V and J calls rely on TCRdb rather than the paper's analysis. The sample lists 72,000 or so clones; roughly 18% were seen once. This clone turned up a few times.

The sample consisted of blood. This receptor was taken from a female donor with papillary thyroid cancer or a benign thyroid nodule (not recorded which). Some clones in this sample may be carry-over from other donors' samples. The genes are TRBV6-2 or TRBV6-3 and TRBJ2-3; a possible D gene is TRBD2 (6 bases). The CDR3 loop is CASSFGSKDTQYF. The CDR3 coding sequence is TGTGCCAGCAGTTTCGGGAGTAAGGATACGCAGTATTTT.